This passage covers 24 T cell receptor beta chains from one sample sequenced in a study of blood T cell repertoires in COVID-19. TCRdb keeps only in-frame clones here, not all; method: immunoSEQ multiplex PCR. The sample has a few hundred thousand clones, about nine tenths seen once. The sequenced sample consisted of PBMCs or T cells enriched from blood (not recorded which). The source is a woman aged 55-69 years who had recovered from COVID-19.

This rearrangement joins TRBV19 to TRBJ1-2; 9 bases align to TRBD1. V dropped 5 bases and J dropped 8; count of bases not matched to a gene: 12. The CDR3 covers 15 residues. Germline CDR1 is LNHDA and CDR2 is SQIVND (reference sequence). CDR3: CASSPDSQGAGGYTF. CDR3 sequence (DNA): TGTGCCAGTAGTCCCGACTCACAGGGGGCAGGAGGCTACACCTTC.

In this sample, this clone turned up once. The gene calls are TRBV10-1 and TRBJ1-6; D gene ambiguous. Germline V gene lookup returns CDR1 WNHNN and CDR2 SYGVQD (reference sequence). Trimming took off 3 bases at V and 8 bases at J, with 8 bases between the two ends. This CDR3 has 13 residues. CDR3: CASSDLIDSPLHF. The CDR3 DNA follows: TGCGCCAGCAGTGACCTTATCGATTCACCCCTCCACTTT.

The chain has TRBV5-1 and TRBJ2-3; D may be TRBD2 (6 bases). CDR3 length: 13 residues. The ends were cut back, 5 bases at V and 2 bases at J, with 9 bases in the middle. The V gene's germline CDR1 is SGHRS and CDR2 YFSETQ. The CDR3 DNA is TGCGCCAGCAGAGGCGGGGACACAGATACGCAGTATTTT. This translates into CASRGGDTDTQYF.

The chain couples TRBV29-1 to TRBJ1-2; the match to TRBD1 covers 7 bases. J was trimmed by 8 bases and V by 3 bases; bases with no gene match: 12. Germline V gives CDR1 SQVTM, CDR2 ANQGSEA. The CDR3 is 14 amino acids. CDR3 nucleotide sequence: TGCAGCGTTGAGAACAGGGGTTCATTCGGGGGCTACACCTTC. Its protein product is CSVENRGSFGGYTF.

The table lists this clone with a count of one. The J gene is TRBJ1-5, the V gene TRBV4-1, with 7 bases fitting TRBD1. CDR1 is MGHRA and CDR2 is YSYEKL in the germline V gene. Losses at the gene ends were 0 bases for V and 4 bases for J; bases not matched to a gene: 9. This CDR3 comprises 17 residues. CDR3 bases: TGCGCCAGCAGCCAAGAGGGCGACAGGGCATCTAATCAGCCCCAGCATTTT. Residues: CASSQEGDRASNQPQHF.

The V call is TRBV28, the J call TRBJ1-5; 7 bases map to TRBD1. CDR1 MDHEN and CDR2 SYDVKM come from the germline V gene. The CDR3 runs 13 residues. The V segment lost 7 bases and the J segment 5 bases; nucleotides outside the gene matches: 5. The DNA of the CDR3 is TGTGCCAGCACAAGGGGGCCTGATCAGCCCCAGCATTTT. It is translated as CASTRGPDQPQHF.

CDR3 amino acids: CASSAPGTGDPPEQFF. The CDR3, as DNA: TGTGCCAGCAGCGCCCCCGGGACAGGAGATCCCCCTGAGCAGTTCTTC. The V and J genes are TRBV9 and TRBJ2-1, with TRBD1 matching over 8 bases. CDR3 length equals 16 residues. Losses at the gene ends were 3 bases for V and 9 bases for J; bases not matched to a gene: 14. Germline CDR1 is SGDLS and CDR2 is YYNGEE.

The chain recombines TRBV15 with TRBJ1-2; 7 nucleotides match TRBD1. Germline V lookup: CDR1 LNHNV, CDR2 YYDKDF (reference sequence). The CDR3 covers 15 residues. The ends lost 5 bases at V and 4 bases at J; junction bases unmatched: 10. CDR3 in amino acids: CATSSRDSDSYGYTF. The CDR3 DNA reads TGTGCCACCAGCTCCCGGGACAGCGACTCCTATGGCTACACCTTC.

This clone has only one observation. The rearrangement joins TRBV4-2 to TRBJ2-6; a weak D match, TRBD1 (5 bases). The V and J ends lost 4 bases and 2 bases respectively, with 18 bases between them. The CDR3 is made up of 18 amino acids. CDR1 is LGHNA, CDR2 YNFKEQ, per germline. The chain's CDR3 is CASSRPSVGPAGANVLTF. DNA for the CDR3: TGTGCCAGCAGCCGACCATCAGTGGGGCCCGCTGGGGCCAACGTCCTGACTTTC.

The J gene is TRBJ2-3, the V gene TRBV29-1; D ambiguous. The germline V gene encodes CDR1 SQVTM and CDR2 ANQGSEA. The CDR3 has 12 amino acids. V was shortened by 3 bases and J by 4 bases, with 8 bases between the two germline ends. CDR3 bases: TGCAGCGTTGACCTCGGTCCAGATACGCAGTATTTT. Its translation is CSVDLGPDTQYF.

The chain recombines TRBV25-1 with TRBJ1-1; the D gene is possibly TRBD1 (6 bases). This CDR3 contains 16 residues. The V gene lost 2 bases and the J gene lost 1 base, with 14 bases spanning the gap. In germline, CDR1 is MGHDK, CDR2 SYGVNS. DNA for the CDR3: TGTGCCAGCAGTGAAGGGTGGACAGCAAGGAACACTGAAGCTTTCTTT. It codes for CASSEGWTARNTEAFF. Full variable domain (rest looked up from reference TRBV25-1 and TRBJ1-1): EADIYQTPRYLVIGTGKKITLECSQTMGHDKMYWYQQDPGMELHLIHYSYGVNSTEKGDLSSESTVSRIRTEHFPLTLESARPSHTSQYLCASSEGWTARNTEAFFGQGTRLTVV.

The chain couples TRBV7-2 to TRBJ2-1; TRBD2 aligns across 8 bases. The CDR3 sequence is 12 residues long. Trimming took 7 bases from V and 11 from J; bases not matched to a gene: 7. The germline gives CDR1 SGHTA, CDR2 FQGNSA. The CDR3 region is CASILVAGKQFF. CDR3 in DNA: TGTGCCAGCATCCTAGTAGCGGGGAAGCAGTTCTTC.

This clone was seen a few times. This chain links TRBV5-1 with TRBJ2-7; 7 bases fit TRBD1. The CDR3 is made up of 17 amino acids. Losses at the gene ends were 4 bases for V and 5 bases for J; bases not matched to a gene: 18. In germline, CDR1 is SGHRS, CDR2 YFSETQ. Here the CDR3 DNA reads TGCGCCAGCAGCATGCTAAACCCGGGACAGCCGGGCAACGAGCAGTACTTC. Protein sequence: CASSMLNPGQPGNEQYF.

This clone was seen once. The chain has TRBV6-5 and TRBJ2-5, with 8 bases that match TRBD1. Germline CDR1 and CDR2: MNHEY and SVGAGI. CDR3 length: 15 residues. V trimming: 0 bases; J trimming: 4 bases; junction bases outside the gene matches: 4. CDR3 amino acids: CASSYSQTGVETQYF. In nucleotides, the CDR3 is TGTGCCAGCAGTTACTCCCAGACAGGGGTAGAGACCCAGTACTTC.

The rearrangement joins TRBV15 to TRBJ1-2; TRBD1 agrees at 8 bases. V lost 5 bases to trimming and J lost 7 bases; unmatched junction nucleotides: 12. The germline V gene encodes CDR1 LNHNV and CDR2 YYDKDF (reference sequence). The CDR3 is 15 amino acids. Written as DNA, the CDR3 is TGTGCCACCAGCTTGGACAGGGAAGGGGGCCGTGGCTACACCTTC. It translates to CATSLDREGGRGYTF.

This clone showed up just once. The chain is built from TRBV4-1 and TRBJ2-2; no clear D gene. From germline, CDR1 is MGHRA and CDR2 YSYEKL. The V gene lost 5 bases and the J gene lost 0 bases, with 4 bases spanning the gap. The CDR3 is made up of 13 amino acids. The CDR3 sequence is CASSSANTGELFF. CDR3 bases: TGCGCCAGCAGCTCTGCGAACACCGGGGAGCTGTTTTTT.

V is TRBV5-5 and J is TRBJ1-2; TRBD1 matches at 7 bases. Trimming took 4 bases from V and 5 from J; bases not matched to a gene: 11. This CDR3 is built from 15 residues. The germline V gene encodes CDR1 SGHKS and CDR2 YYEKEE (reference sequence). This CDR3 reads CASSTGQDLLYGYTF. CDR3 in DNA: TGTGCCAGCAGCACTGGACAGGACCTTCTTTATGGCTACACCTTC.

The chain joins TRBV7-9 to TRBJ1-1, with 9 bases that match TRBD1. In germline, CDR1 is SEHNR, CDR2 FQNEAQ (reference sequence). After removal of 5 bases from V and 5 bases from J, the junction contained 18 bases not matched to a gene. This CDR3 comprises 18 residues. This CDR3 is CASSTSGQGSDRNTEAFF. The CDR3 nucleotides are TGTGCCAGCAGCACGTCCGGACAGGGGAGCGACCGTAATACTGAAGCTTTCTTT.

The chain combines TRBV5-1 with TRBJ2-6; unclear D gene. Germline V gene sequence: CDR1 SGHRS, CDR2 YFSETQ. Trimming pared 2 bases from V and 4 bases from J, leaving 7 bases between. The CDR3 contains 14 residues. CDR3 DNA: TGCGCCAGCAGCTTCGGGTTCGGGGCCAACGTCCTGACTTTC. It specifies CASSFGFGANVLTF. The entire variable domain, with the rest obtained from reference TRBV5-1 and TRBJ2-6, is as follows: KAGVTQTPRYLIKTRGQQVTLSCSPISGHRSVSWYQQTPGQGLQFLFEYFSETQRNKGNFPGRFSGRQFSNSRSEMNVSTLELGDSALYLCASSFGFGANVLTFGAGSRLTVL.

This clone was counted a few times. This chain uses TRBV6-5 with TRBJ1-5; D gene uncertain. The germline gives CDR1 MNHEY, CDR2 SVGAGI. V lost 6 bases and J lost 1, with 10 bases in between. The CDR3 has 14 residues. DNA of the CDR3: TGTGCCAGCAGGGCGGCGGCCAGCAATCAGCCCCAGCATTTT. Its protein product is CASRAAASNQPQHF.

The V and J genes are TRBV6-5 and TRBJ2-1; D is possibly TRBD1 (6 bases). Deletions cut 6 bases from V and 7 bases from J, with 13 bases between. CDR3 length: 13 residues. Germline CDR1 reads MNHEY; CDR2 reads SVGAGI. CDR3 region: CASSQQGWNEQFF. The CDR3 bases are TGTGCCAGCAGCCAACAGGGTTGGAATGAGCAGTTCTTC.

J is TRBJ2-1 and V is TRBV24-1; no firm D call. This CDR3 contains 15 residues. Germline-derived CDR1 and CDR2 are KGHDR and SFDVKD. V lost 2 bases and J lost 4, with 11 bases in between. DNA for the CDR3: TGTGCCACCAGTGATTCTGTAGGCGGATACAATGAGCAGTTCTTC. It yields the protein CATSDSVGGYNEQFF.

The genes are TRBV10-3 and TRBJ1-1, with TRBD1 matching 9 bases. V was clipped by 6 bases and J by 4 bases; unmatched bases: 6. CDR3 size: 14 residues. Per the germline V gene, CDR1 is ENHRY and CDR2 is SYGVKD. The chain's CDR3 is CAISDRGGTTEAFF. CDR3 in DNA: TGTGCCATCAGCGACAGGGGGGGAACCACTGAAGCTTTCTTT.

The V gene is TRBV6-5, the J gene TRBJ2-1; 12 bases agree with TRBD2. V was pared by 0 bases and J by 4 bases, with 1 base of the junction left unmatched. CDR1 and CDR2 (germline): MNHEY, SVGAGI. This CDR3 contains 16 residues. The CDR3 DNA reads as TGTGCCAGCAGTTACTCGCTAGCGGGGGGGTACAATGAGCAGTTCTTC. It specifies CASSYSLAGGYNEQFF.